The 23 T cell receptor beta chains below were found in one sample sequenced in a study of shared clonotypes between healthy human individuals. Clones were read by immunoSEQ multiplex PCR, and TCRdb kept only the in-frame ones, dropping some. The table shows 1,500,000 or so clones, with roughly 97% occurring only once. Sample: naive CD4+ T cells sorted from blood. As to subset: CD45RA+ positively selected. Receptor source: a man aged 25 to 45 in good health.

This rearrangement joins TRBV19 to TRBJ2-1; perhaps TRBD2 as D (5 bases). This CDR3 contains 13 residues. The V gene's germline CDR1 is LNHDA and CDR2 SQIVND (reference sequence). V was cut by 3 bases and J by 3 bases, with 6 bases left in between. CDR3 protein: CASSIGDYNEQFF. CDR3 sequence (DNA): TGTGCCAGTAGTATCGGGGACTACAATGAGCAGTTCTTC.

The chain carries TRBV29-1 and TRBJ2-1, with TRBD1 identical over 9 bases. The CDR3 runs 13 residues. The V segment lost 6 bases and the J segment 5 bases; nucleotides outside the gene matches: 5. CDR1 SQVTM and CDR2 ANQGSEA come from the germline V gene. In nucleotides, the CDR3 is TGCAGCGTAAGGGGACAGGGCCACAATGAGCAGTTCTTC. Protein: CSVRGQGHNEQFF.

Remarks on this clone: Other DNA sequences in this sample translate to the same CDR3. The chain joins TRBV29-1 to TRBJ2-3; D unresolved. Germline V gene lookup returns CDR1 SQVTM and CDR2 ANQGSEA. The CDR3 is 11 amino acids. Trimming pared 4 bases from V and 6 bases from J, leaving 8 bases between. The chain's CDR3 is CSVGRSDTQYF. Written as DNA, the CDR3 is TGCAGCGTTGGCCGAAGCGATACGCAGTATTTT.

V and J are TRBV9 and TRBJ2-1; D could derive from TRBD1 or TRBD2 (5 bases each). Germline values: CDR1 SGDLS, CDR2 YYNGEE. V gave up 4 bases and J gave up 0 bases, with 17 bases separating them. The CDR3 sequence is 17 residues long. CDR3 protein: CASSPSWSGSSYNEQFF. Here the CDR3 DNA reads TGTGCCAGCAGCCCTTCTTGGTCAGGGAGCTCCTACAATGAGCAGTTCTTC.

V gene TRBV5-1 combines with J gene TRBJ2-4, with TRBD2 matching 8 bases. The CDR3 length is 16 residues. Germline V gives CDR1 SGHRS, CDR2 YFSETQ. V dropped 5 bases and J dropped 1; count of bases not matched to a gene: 8. The chain's CDR3 is CASRWGAGGAKNIQYF. CDR3 nucleotide sequence: TGCGCCAGCAGGTGGGGGGCGGGGGGCGCCAAAAACATTCAGTACTTC. The variable domain in full, completed from reference TRBV5-1 and TRBJ2-4, reads KAGVTQTPRYLIKTRGQQVTLSCSPISGHRSVSWYQQTPGQGLQFLFEYFSETQRNKGNFPGRFSGRQFSNSRSEMNVSTLELGDSALYLCASRWGAGGAKNIQYFGAGTRLSVL.

The chain carries TRBV19 and TRBJ2-3, with TRBD2 matching 9 bases. CDR3 size: 16 residues. With 5 bases clipped from V and 3 bases from J, the junction kept 9 bases outside the gene matches. The germline gives CDR1 LNHDA, CDR2 SQIVND (reference sequence). In DNA, the CDR3 is TGTGCCAGTAGTCCCCCCGGACTAGCGTGGACAGATACGCAGTATTTT. Its protein is CASSPPGLAWTDTQYF.

This chain uses TRBV5-4 with TRBJ2-5; D gene uncertain. The CDR3 is 14 residues long. Germline V gives CDR1 SGHNT, CDR2 YYREEE (reference sequence). The ends were cut back, 0 bases at V and 0 bases at J, with 6 bases in the middle. This CDR3 is CASSLEVYQETQYF. The CDR3 region has the DNA TGTGCCAGCAGCTTGGAGGTCTACCAAGAGACCCAGTACTTC.

On this clone: Other nucleotide sequences from this sample produce the same CDR3. This chain links TRBV9 with TRBJ2-7; 7 positions match TRBD2. Germline CDR1 SGDLS, CDR2 YYNGEE. V lost 0 bases and J lost 4; bases outside the gene matches: 4. This CDR3 has 14 residues. The CDR3 DNA reads as TGTGCCAGCAGCGTAGGCGGGAGTTCTTACGAGCAGTACTTC. Translating it yields CASSVGGSSYEQYF.

The chain has TRBV15 and TRBJ2-7, with D unclear. CDR3 length: 14 residues. The ends were cut back, 0 bases at V and 1 base at J, with 7 bases in the middle. In germline, CDR1 is LNHNV, CDR2 YYDKDF (reference sequence). Here the CDR3 DNA reads TGTGCCACCAGCAGAGAGCTCGCTTCCTACGAGCAGTACTTC. Protein sequence: CATSRELASYEQYF.

The genes are TRBV7-2 and TRBJ2-7; D is possibly TRBD1 (5 bases). This CDR3 is built from 15 residues. Germline V lookup: CDR1 SGHTA, CDR2 FQGNSA. Trimming removed 3 bases from V and 6 bases from J, with 18 bases in between. This chain's CDR3 is CASSFNRLRKVEQYF. Written as DNA, the CDR3 is TGTGCCAGCAGCTTCAACAGGTTAAGGAAGGTCGAGCAGTACTTC.

J is TRBJ2-1 and V is TRBV5-1, with D possibly called TRBD1 or TRBD2 (5 bases each). The germline CDR1 and CDR2 sequences are SGHRS and YFSETQ. With 4 bases removed from V and 8 bases from J, the gap between germline ends came to 19 bases. The CDR3 spans 15 residues. The CDR3 DNA sequence: TGCGCCAGCAGCCAGGGTGACCCGCGGGTCGATGAGCAGTTCTTC. This codes for CASSQGDPRVDEQFF.

The rearrangement links TRBV11-2 to TRBJ2-6; D ambiguous. CDR3 size: 13 residues. V was shortened by 1 base and J by 6 bases, with 4 bases between the two germline ends. The germline V gene encodes CDR1 SGHAT and CDR2 FQNNGV. CDR3 DNA sequence: TGTGCCAGCAGCTTAGCGCAGGCCAACGTCCTGACTTTC. This translates into CASSLAQANVLTF.

This clone has only one observation. This same CDR3 is encoded by further DNA sequences in the sample. In DNA form, the CDR3 reads TGCGCCAGCAGCCAGACCGGCTACGAGCAGTACTTC. This translates into CASSQTGYEQYF. The chain recombines TRBV5-1 with TRBJ2-7; D unresolved. The length of the CDR3 is 12 residues. V lost 4 bases to trimming and J lost 3 bases, with 8 bases between them. The germline CDR1 and CDR2 sequences are SGHRS and YFSETQ.

The V gene is TRBV6-6, the J gene TRBJ1-1, with TRBD1 identical over 9 bases. V lost 4 bases, J lost 7 bases, and 7 bases stayed unmatched. Germline V CDR1 and CDR2: MNHNY, SVGAGI (reference sequence). This CDR3 spans 14 amino acids. For the CDR3, the DNA is TGTGCCAGCAGTTTTACAGGGGGCGCAGGTGAAGCTTTCTTT. Translating gives CASSFTGGAGEAFF.

This sequence joins TRBV7-6 and TRBJ2-2, with 9 positions matching TRBD2. This CDR3 is 17 amino acids long. Germline V gives CDR1 SGHVS, CDR2 FNYEAQ. With V trimmed by 3 bases and J by 2 bases, 7 bases remained unmatched. CDR3 coding DNA: TGTGCCAGCAGCTTTAGCGGGAGATGGCCCAACACCGGGGAGCTGTTTTTT. Translating gives CASSFSGRWPNTGELFF.

This chain uses TRBV28 with TRBJ2-2; 13 nucleotides match TRBD2. The junction had 9 bases not matched to a gene; V was cut back by 5 bases and J by 3 bases. In germline, CDR1 is MDHEN, CDR2 SYDVKM. The CDR3 runs to 18 residues. The CDR3 nucleotides are TGTGCCAGCAGTACTGGGACTAGCGGGATCCCGTACACCGGGGAGCTGTTTTTT. It codes for CASSTGTSGIPYTGELFF.

CDR3 sequence (DNA): TGTGCCAGCAGCCCCGGGACAGAATACAATGAGCAGTTCTTC. Protein product: CASSPGTEYNEQFF. The genes are TRBV11-3 and TRBJ2-1; 7 nucleotides align to TRBD1. Looked up from germline, CDR1 is SGHNT and CDR2 is YENEEA. There are 14 residues in the CDR3. Germline trimming cut 5 bases from V and 4 bases from J; bases unmatched to any gene: 5.

This chain joins TRBV28 and TRBJ1-3; a weak D match, TRBD1 (5 bases). The CDR3 covers 14 residues. V was trimmed by 6 bases and J by 1 base, leaving 10 bases between them. Germline V gives CDR1 MDHEN, CDR2 SYDVKM. This chain's CDR3 is CASSAGFSGNTIYF. The CDR3 DNA reads TGTGCCAGCAGCGCAGGGTTTTCTGGAAACACCATATATTTT.

There are a few counts of this clone. The gene calls are TRBV5-4 and TRBJ2-2; TRBD2 matches at 9 bases. This CDR3 is built from 16 residues. CDR1 is SGHNT and CDR2 is YYREEE in the germline V gene (reference sequence). After removal of 2 bases from V and 7 bases from J, the junction contained 9 bases not matched to a gene. DNA of the CDR3: TGTGCCAGCAGCTTCGGATACGCGGGAGGGGACGGGGAGCTGTTTTTT. This sequence encodes CASSFGYAGGDGELFF.

This chain links TRBV4-1 with TRBJ2-1; weak D call: TRBD2 (5 bases). V lost 2 bases, J lost 0 bases, and 8 bases lay in between. Germline assignment: CDR1 MGHRA and CDR2 YSYEKL. The CDR3 loop spans 15 amino acids. CDR3 nucleotide sequence: TGCGCCAGCAGCCAATACGGGATCTCCTACAATGAGCAGTTCTTC. The encoded protein is CASSQYGISYNEQFF.

This CDR3 is CASRLTSGRPNTQYF. CDR3 bases: TGTGCCAGCAGGTTGACTAGCGGGAGGCCGAATACGCAGTATTTT. V gene TRBV27 combines with J gene TRBJ2-3; 13 bases map to TRBD2. This CDR3 region has 15 residues. V gave up 6 bases and J gave up 7 bases; unmatched junction bases: 7. Germline loops: CDR1 MNHEY, CDR2 SMNVEV (reference sequence).

For the CDR3, the DNA is TGTGCCAGCAGCCCCCTAGGGACCGGGGAGCTGTTTTTT. As protein: CASSPLGTGELFF. The chain has TRBV6-5 and TRBJ2-2; no definite D call. Looked up from germline, CDR1 is MNHEY and CDR2 is SVGAGI. V lost 6 bases and J 5 bases, leaving 10 bases between the germline ends. The CDR3 contains 13 residues.

The CDR3 loop is CASSLWGLAEETQYF. The CDR3 coding sequence is TGTGCCAGCAGCTTATGGGGACTAGCGGAAGAGACCCAGTACTTC. V and J are TRBV11-2 and TRBJ2-5; TRBD2 agrees at 11 bases. Germline V gene sequence: CDR1 SGHAT, CDR2 FQNNGV. This CDR3 is built from 15 residues. V gave up 2 bases and J gave up 3 bases; unmatched junction bases: 2.